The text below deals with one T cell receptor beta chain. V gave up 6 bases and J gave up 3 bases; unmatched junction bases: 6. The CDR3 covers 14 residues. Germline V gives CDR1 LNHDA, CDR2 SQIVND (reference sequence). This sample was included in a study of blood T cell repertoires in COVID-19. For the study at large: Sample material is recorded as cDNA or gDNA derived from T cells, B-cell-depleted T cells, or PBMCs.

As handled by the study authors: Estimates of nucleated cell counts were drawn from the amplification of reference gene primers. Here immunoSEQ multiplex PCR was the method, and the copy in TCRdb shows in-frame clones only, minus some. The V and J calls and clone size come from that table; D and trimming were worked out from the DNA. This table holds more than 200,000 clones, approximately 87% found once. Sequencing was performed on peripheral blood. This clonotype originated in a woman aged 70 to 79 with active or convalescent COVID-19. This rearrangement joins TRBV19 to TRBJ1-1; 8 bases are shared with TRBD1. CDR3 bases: TGTGCCAGTAGAACAGGGGGGAAATACACTGAAGCTTTCTTT. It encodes CASRTGGKYTEAFF.